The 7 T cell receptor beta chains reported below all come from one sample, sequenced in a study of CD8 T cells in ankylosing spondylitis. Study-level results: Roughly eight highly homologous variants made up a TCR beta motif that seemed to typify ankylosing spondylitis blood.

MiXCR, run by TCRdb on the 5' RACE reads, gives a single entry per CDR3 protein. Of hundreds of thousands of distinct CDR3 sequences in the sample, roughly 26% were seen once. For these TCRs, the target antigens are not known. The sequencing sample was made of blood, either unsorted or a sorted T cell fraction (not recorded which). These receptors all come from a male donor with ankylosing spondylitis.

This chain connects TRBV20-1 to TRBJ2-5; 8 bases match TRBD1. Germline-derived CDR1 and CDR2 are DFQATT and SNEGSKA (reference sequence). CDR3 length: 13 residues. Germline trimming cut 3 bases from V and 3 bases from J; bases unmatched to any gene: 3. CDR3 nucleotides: TGCAGTGCTAGCGGGACAGGCGAAGAGACCCAGTACTTC. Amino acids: CSASGTGEETQYF.

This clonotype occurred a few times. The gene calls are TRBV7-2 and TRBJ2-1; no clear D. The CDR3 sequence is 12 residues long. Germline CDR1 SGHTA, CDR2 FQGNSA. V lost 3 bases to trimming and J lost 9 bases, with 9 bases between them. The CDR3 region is CASSFRMGEQFF. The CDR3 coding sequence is TGTGCCAGCAGCTTCAGAATGGGTGAGCAGTTCTTC.

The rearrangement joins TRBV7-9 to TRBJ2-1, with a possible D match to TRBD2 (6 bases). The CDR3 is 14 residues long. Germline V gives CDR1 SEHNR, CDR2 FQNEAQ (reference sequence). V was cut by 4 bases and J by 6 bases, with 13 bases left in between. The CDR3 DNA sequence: TGTGCCAGCAGCTCTGAGCAAGCGGGCAATGAGCAGTTCTTC. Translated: CASSSEQAGNEQFF.

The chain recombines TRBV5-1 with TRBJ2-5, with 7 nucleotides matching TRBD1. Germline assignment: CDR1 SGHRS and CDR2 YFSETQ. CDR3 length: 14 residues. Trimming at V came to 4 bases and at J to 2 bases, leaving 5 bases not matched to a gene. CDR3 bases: TGCGCCAGCAGCAAGACAGGGTCGCAAGAGACCCAGTACTTC. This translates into CASSKTGSQETQYF. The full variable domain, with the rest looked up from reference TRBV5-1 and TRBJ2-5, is KAGVTQTPRYLIKTRGQQVTLSCSPISGHRSVSWYQQTPGQGLQFLFEYFSETQRNKGNFPGRFSGRQFSNSRSEMNVSTLELGDSALYLCASSKTGSQETQYFGPGTRLLVL.

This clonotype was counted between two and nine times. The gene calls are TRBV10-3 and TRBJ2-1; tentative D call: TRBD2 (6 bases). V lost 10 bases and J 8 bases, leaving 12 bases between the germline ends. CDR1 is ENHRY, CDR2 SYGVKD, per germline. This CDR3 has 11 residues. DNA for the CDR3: TGTGCCACGTTGACTAGTGATGAGCAGTTCTTC. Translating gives CATLTSDEQFF.

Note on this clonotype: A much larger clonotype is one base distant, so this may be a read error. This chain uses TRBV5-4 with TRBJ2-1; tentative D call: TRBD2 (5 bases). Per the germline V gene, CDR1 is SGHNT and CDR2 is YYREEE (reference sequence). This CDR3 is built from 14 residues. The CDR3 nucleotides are TGTGCCAGCAGCTTCACTAGTATCGCCAATGGGCAGTTCTTC. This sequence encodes CASSFTSIANGQFF. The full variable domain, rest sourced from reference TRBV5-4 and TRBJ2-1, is ETGVTQSPTHLIKTRGQQVTLRCSSQSGHNTVSWYQQALGQGPQFIFQYYREEENGRGNFPPRFSGLQFPNYSSELNVNALELDDSALYLCASSFTSIANGQFFGPGTRLTVL.

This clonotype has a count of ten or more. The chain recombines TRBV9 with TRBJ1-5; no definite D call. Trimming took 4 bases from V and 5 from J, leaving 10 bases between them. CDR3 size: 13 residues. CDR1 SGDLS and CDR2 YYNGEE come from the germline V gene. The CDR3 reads CASSPRLDQPQHF. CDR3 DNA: TGTGCCAGCAGCCCCCGTTTAGATCAGCCCCAGCATTTT.